This T cell receptor beta chain is from a study of blood T cell repertoires in COVID-19 (dated by TCRdb to the early 2020s). Some background on the complete study: The collaborator samples originated in the United States, Italy and Spain and spanned the acute and convalescent phases of COVID-19. The prospective study material was composed of cDNA or gDNA derived from T cells, B-cell-depleted T cells, or PBMCs. Subjects who had been exposed to COVID-19, were actively infected with it, or had recovered from it provided the deeply sampled blood TCRbeta repertoires that made up the dataset. The repertoires were made available in a free public database intended to serve as a resource for research on the immune response to SARS-CoV-2. The samples were drawn from the first 160 participants of the ongoing ImmuneRACE study and from 950 to 1,500 subjects provided by 6 global collaborators. A de-identified subject ID, COVID-19 status, age in years and sex were almost always included in the sample metadata. Where HLA class I and class II types were available, the types were taken from metadata supplied by the sample provider, not from assay-based typing.

Collaborating institutions collected whole blood in K2EDTA tubes following their own protocols. For TCRbeta analysis, collaborator samples were shipped as frozen whole blood, as isolated PBMCs, or as DNA extracted from either sample type. Overall study results and their limits: The amount of clinical and demographic metadata varied by source and participant and was provided uncurated.

On this clone: It lacks a known antigen. Base qualities were left out, and no much larger clone turns up one base away.

The immunoSEQ Assay, a bias-controlled multiplex PCR, was used to amplify TCRbeta CDR3 regions from genomic DNA. The authors' pipeline ran thus. Nucleated cell counts per sample were estimated from amplification of reference gene primers within the assay. To quantify the absolute abundance of each unique TCRbeta CDR3 rearrangement, sequence reads were collapsed and filtered. For each sample, productive Simpson clonality was calculated by taking the square root of Simpson's diversity index across productive rearrangements. TCRdb re-hosts the immuneACCESS table, in-frame sequences only. Its copies lack some clones; in the studies checked, an unresolved V gene accounts for under half of them, and the cause for the rest is not known. The V and J calls and clone size are taken from that table; D and trimming were inferred from the DNA. The sample yields roughly 230,000 clones; about 85% were counted once. The ten largest clones represent around 0.89% of the sample.

Via the germline V gene, CDR1 is SNHLY and CDR2 FYNNEI. Relative to germline, V is 3 bases shorter and J is 4 bases shorter, with 4 bases between their ends. From cysteine to phenylalanine, the CDR3 is 12 amino acids long. CDR3 DNA is the only sequence kept; it has 36 bases, read in frame from the first base. The V gene is TRBV2 and the J gene is TRBJ1-3; no confident D gene assignment can be made. The sample comprised peripheral blood. This receptor was obtained from a man between 40 and 49 years old with acute or convalescent COVID-19. The DNA reads TGTGCCAGCAGTGAGGCCGGAAACACCATATATTTT. Its amino acids are CASSEAGNTIYF.